Listed here is a single T cell receptor beta chain. This record comes from a study of blood T cell repertoires in COVID-19. Study information: Sites in the United States, Italy and Spain provided acute and convalescent COVID-19 samples. PBMCs, B-cell-depleted T cells, or T cells provided the cDNA or gDNA that made up the material.

Study processing details: Estimates of nucleated cell counts were drawn from the amplification of reference gene primers. Sequencing was performed with immunoSEQ multiplex PCR; in TCRdb, only in-frame clones are kept and a portion is missing. D and trimming come from the DNA, and the V and J calls and clone size come from that table. Altogether some 380,000 clones are present, 85% to 90% being singletons, with the ten largest covering about 6.8%. CDR1 and CDR2 from the germline V gene are KGHSH and LQKENI. Trimming took off 3 bases at V and 1 base at J, with 8 bases between the two ends. This CDR3 contains 14 residues.

The receptor comes from a man younger than 35 with active or convalescent COVID-19. The chain employs TRBV18 and TRBJ2-3, with a tentative D call TRBD1 (5 bases). Sample: peripheral blood. CDR3 DNA sequence: TGTGCCAGCTCACCTCAGACAGGCACAGATACGCAGTATTTT. It encodes CASSPQTGTDTQYF.